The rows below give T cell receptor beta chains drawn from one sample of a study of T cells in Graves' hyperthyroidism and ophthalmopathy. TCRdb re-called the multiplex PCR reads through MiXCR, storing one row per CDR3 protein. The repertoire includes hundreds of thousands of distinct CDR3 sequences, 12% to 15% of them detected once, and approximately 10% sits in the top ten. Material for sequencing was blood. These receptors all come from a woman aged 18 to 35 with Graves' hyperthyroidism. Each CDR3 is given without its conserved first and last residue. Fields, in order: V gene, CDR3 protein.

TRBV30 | ARWGARSSGYT
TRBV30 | AWNGDRGYEQY
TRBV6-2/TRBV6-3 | ASSPRPGTGGWGTGELF
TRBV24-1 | ATSDRQGEGYGYT
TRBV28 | ASTATAGSDTEAF
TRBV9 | ASSASTGSSTEAF
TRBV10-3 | ATRDRAGNTIY
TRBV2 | ASKTSGRHTGELF
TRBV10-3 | ATGDSGYGYT
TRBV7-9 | ASSLPQTAGQETQY
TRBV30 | ASSAEAPRTNTGELF
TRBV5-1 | ASSLEWDPSGETQY
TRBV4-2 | ASSPGQGGYNEQF
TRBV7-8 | ASSYGLTNEQF
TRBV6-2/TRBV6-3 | ASGLTVSTGELF
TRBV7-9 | ASSLSLAVYEQY
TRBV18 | ASSPLGRPSNQPQH
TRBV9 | ASSVSARTVDTQY
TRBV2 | ASSRGATNEKLF
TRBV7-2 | ASSTGQGAKQTQY
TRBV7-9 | ASSPRVGVADTQY
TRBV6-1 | ASSWPDREPIQY
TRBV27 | ASSLWPPEGSYSEQF
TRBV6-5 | ASEVDRISEAF
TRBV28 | ASSQTQDQPQH
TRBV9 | ASSIRLAGELADTQY
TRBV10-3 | AISEFDTEAF
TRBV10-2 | ASWGGTAYAGANVLT
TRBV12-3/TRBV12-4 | TSSFGRKETQY
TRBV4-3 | ASSQESWSSGSGTGELF
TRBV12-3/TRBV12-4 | ASRGLAGEDTQY
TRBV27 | ASGRSRLSTDTQY
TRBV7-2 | ASSLVGSLHINGYT
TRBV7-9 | ASSFPGTGPYNEQF
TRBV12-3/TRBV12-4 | ASSLSVGHDYGYT
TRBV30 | AWSAPRGAGGANVLT
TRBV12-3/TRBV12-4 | ASSLDSEGNTEVF
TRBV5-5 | ASSFGAGNSYEQY
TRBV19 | ASSGRTGLKITGELF
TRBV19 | ASVPSGRLDTQY
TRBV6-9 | ASSYPSRREANYGYT
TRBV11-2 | ASSFDGAGTDTQY
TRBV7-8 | ASSLAGQRNEKLF
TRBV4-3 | ASSQGGAGGFSEAF
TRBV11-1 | ASSYGSEDSYEQY
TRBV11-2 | ASSLWTSGSVEQF
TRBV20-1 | SARAAHPYEQY
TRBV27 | ASSFQRTSGGGETQY
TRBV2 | ASSEGLPGGSYEQY
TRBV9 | ASSVAYPGRGGYT